The 23 T cell receptor beta chains presented below share a single source sample, sequenced in a study of T cell changes during pregnancy in multiple sclerosis. Measured with immunoSEQ multiplex PCR; TCRdb has only the in-frame clones, and not every one. The data hold around 100,000 clones, with about 92% observed a single time. The specimen comprised peripheral blood, sampled after pregnancy. These receptors originate from a female donor with multiple sclerosis, enrolled in a pregnancy study.

This chain links TRBV6-7 with TRBJ2-7; TRBD1 is a possible D gene (6 bases). TRBV6-7 is classed as an ORF, of uncertain function. V lost 0 bases and J 2 bases, leaving 17 bases between the germline ends. The CDR3 loop spans 17 amino acids. In nucleotides, the CDR3 is TGTGCCAGCAGTTACTCCCCGGGACATCACCCCACCTACGAGCAGTACTTC. Amino acids: CASSYSPGHHPTYEQYF.

V usage is TRBV7-3 and J usage is TRBJ1-4, with no clear D. V was trimmed by 5 bases and J by 0 bases, leaving 7 bases between them. The CDR3 has 14 amino acids. CDR1 and CDR2 (germline): SGHTA, FQGTGA. The CDR3 region is CASSNFATNEKLFF. DNA for the CDR3: TGTGCCAGCAGCAACTTCGCAACTAATGAAAAACTGTTTTTT.

The chain joins TRBV25-1 to TRBJ1-4; 8 bases are shared with TRBD1. With 3 bases clipped from V and 4 bases from J, the junction kept 10 bases outside the gene matches. The CDR3 length is 17 residues. Germline values: CDR1 MGHDK, CDR2 SYGVNS. The CDR3 DNA reads TGTGCCAGCAGTGATCCCTTCCGGACAGGGCTTAATGAAAAACTGTTTTTT. Protein product: CASSDPFRTGLNEKLFF.

For the CDR3, the DNA is TGTGCCAGCAGCTTAAGAAGCGGGAGGGGCTCATACCAAGAGACCCAGTACTTC. Translating gives CASSLRSGRGSYQETQYF. V is TRBV5-6 and J is TRBJ2-5, with 10 positions matching TRBD2. CDR1 and CDR2 from the germline V gene are SGHDT and YYEEEE. V shed 2 bases, J shed 0 bases, and the junction held 10 bases outside the gene matches. The CDR3 loop spans 18 amino acids. Complete variable domain (other parts from reference TRBV5-6 and TRBJ2-5): DAGVTQSPTHLIKTRGQQVTLRCSPKSGHDTVSWYQQALGQGPQFIFQYYEEEERQRGNFPDRFSGHQFPNYSSELNVNALLLGDSALYLCASSLRSGRGSYQETQYFGPGTRLLVL.

The chain uses TRBV27 and TRBJ2-3, with TRBD2 matching 9 bases. Per germline, CDR1 MNHEY and CDR2 SMNVEV (reference sequence). J was trimmed by 4 bases and V by 6 bases; bases with no gene match: 14. This CDR3 has 17 residues. The CDR3 region has the DNA TGTGCCAGCAGGGTAGCGGGAGTACCCCCTTCGGCAGATACGCAGTATTTT. This encodes CASRVAGVPPSADTQYF.

This chain uses TRBV6-5 with TRBJ2-7; TRBD1 agrees at 10 bases. Germline V gene lookup returns CDR1 MNHEY and CDR2 SVGAGI. This CDR3 is 15 amino acids long. Trimming removed 2 bases from V and 3 bases from J; junction bases left unmatched: 4. CDR3 sequence reads: CASSYQGQGSYEQYF. Here the CDR3 DNA reads TGTGCCAGCAGTTACCAGGGACAGGGGAGCTACGAGCAGTACTTC.

V usage is TRBV5-1 and J usage is TRBJ1-4, with TRBD1 matching 7 bases. The V and J ends lost 5 bases and 6 bases, in that order; junction bases with no gene match: 7. Germline V lookup: CDR1 SGHRS, CDR2 YFSETQ. The CDR3 has 14 amino acids. CDR3 protein: CASRKGTADEKLFF. The CDR3 nucleotides read TGCGCCAGCAGAAAAGGGACAGCGGATGAAAAACTGTTTTTT.

This clone was seen just once. The chain carries TRBV4-1 and TRBJ2-5, with 7 bases matching TRBD2. Germline V gene lookup returns CDR1 MGHRA and CDR2 YSYEKL. This CDR3 comprises 14 residues. The ends lost 2 bases at V and 5 bases at J; junction bases unmatched: 5. Here the CDR3 reads CASSQQAGMETQYF. DNA of the CDR3: TGCGCCAGCAGCCAACAAGCGGGAATGGAGACCCAGTACTTC.

The rearrangement links TRBV6-1 to TRBJ1-4; 8 bases are a match to TRBD1. The length of the CDR3 is 13 residues. Trimming cost V 6 bases and J 10 bases; bases outside gene matches: 7. CDR1 is MNHNS, CDR2 SASEGT, per germline. CDR3 DNA: TGTGCCAGCAGATCCGGACAGGGACTAAAACTGTTTTTT. Translating gives CASRSGQGLKLFF.

The V gene is TRBV19, the J gene TRBJ2-2; D gene uncertain. CDR1 and CDR2 (germline): LNHDA, SQIVND (reference sequence). This CDR3 comprises 15 residues. Deletions cut 1 base from V and 6 bases from J, with 12 bases between. As DNA, the CDR3 is TGTGCCAGTAGTATAGTTAACTTGGGCTCCGGGGAGCTGTTTTTT. Translation gives CASSIVNLGSGELFF.

The rearrangement joins TRBV19 to TRBJ2-3; TRBD2 matches at 13 bases. From germline, CDR1 is LNHDA and CDR2 SQIVND (reference sequence). V lost 6 bases, J lost 6 bases, and 9 bases stayed unmatched. The CDR3 contains 16 residues. The CDR3 loop is CASRPTGTSGTDTQYF. In DNA form, the CDR3 reads TGTGCCAGTAGGCCGACCGGGACTAGCGGGACCGATACGCAGTATTTT.

The genes are TRBV4-3 and TRBJ2-1; TRBD2 matches 13 bases. The germline V gene has CDR1 LGHNA and CDR2 YSLEER. V lost 0 bases to trimming and J lost 8 bases; unmatched junction nucleotides: 4. The CDR3 sequence is 16 residues long. In DNA, the CDR3 is TGCGCCAGCAGCCAAGATTCCGGGACTAGCGGGGATGAGCAGTTCTTC. It is translated as CASSQDSGTSGDEQFF.

The chain combines TRBV11-3 with TRBJ1-1, with D perhaps TRBD1 (6 bases). In germline, CDR1 is SGHNT, CDR2 YENEEA. This CDR3 is built from 16 residues. Trimming cost V 4 bases and J 0 bases, with 15 bases left between them. CDR3 coding DNA: TGTGCCAGCAGCTCGGGGGGACACCGGTTGAACACTGAAGCTTTCTTT. It encodes CASSSGGHRLNTEAFF.

The gene calls are TRBV4-2 and TRBJ2-2; 9 nucleotides agree with TRBD2. CDR3 length: 20 amino acids. Per germline, CDR1 LGHNA and CDR2 YNFKEQ. Trimming at V came to 2 bases and at J to 3 bases, leaving 16 bases not matched to a gene. The CDR3 nucleotides read TGTGCCAGCAGCCAACGCCCCCTAGCGGGACCAGCTTCGGACACCGGGGAGCTGTTTTTT. Protein sequence: CASSQRPLAGPASDTGELFF.

The J gene is TRBJ2-7, the V gene TRBV15; 12 nucleotides match TRBD2. V lost 4 bases to trimming and J lost 2 bases; unmatched junction nucleotides: 3. Germline CDR1 and CDR2: LNHNV and YYDKDF (reference sequence). The CDR3 runs 15 residues. CDR3 nucleotide sequence: TGTGCCACCAGCAAAGGACTAGCGGGAACCTACGAGCAGTACTTC. As protein: CATSKGLAGTYEQYF.

The chain combines TRBV30 with TRBJ2-7, with 12 bases matching TRBD2. Germline CDR1 is GTSNPN and CDR2 is SVGIG (reference sequence). After removal of 4 bases from V and 5 bases from J, the junction contained 12 bases not matched to a gene. This CDR3 is built from 16 residues. The DNA for the CDR3 is TGTGCCTGGAATGATCCAGGACTAGCGGGGATCAACGAGCAGTACTTC. Its translation is CAWNDPGLAGINEQYF. The entire variable domain, with the rest obtained from reference TRBV30 and TRBJ2-7, is as follows: SQTIHQWPATLVQPVGSPLSLECTVEGTSNPNLYWYRQAAGRGLQLLFYSVGIGQISSEVPQNLSASRPQDRQFILSSKKLLLSDSGFYLCAWNDPGLAGINEQYFGPGTRLTVT.

This rearrangement joins TRBV5-1 to TRBJ1-2; TRBD1 aligns across 9 bases. The CDR3 has 15 residues. The germline V gene encodes CDR1 SGHRS and CDR2 YFSETQ. With 0 bases clipped from V and 6 bases from J, the junction kept 6 bases outside the gene matches. Written as DNA, the CDR3 is TGCGCCAGCAGCTTGGCCGGGACAGGGACAGATGGCTACACCTTC. It encodes CASSLAGTGTDGYTF.

The chain employs TRBV5-6 and TRBJ2-7; 7 bases fit TRBD2. From germline, CDR1 is SGHDT and CDR2 YYEEEE. The ends lost 3 bases at V and 0 bases at J; junction bases unmatched: 6. This CDR3 region has 15 residues. CDR3 DNA: TGTGCCAGCAGCTCGTACCGGGACTACTCCTACGAGCAGTACTTC. It codes for CASSSYRDYSYEQYF.

The chain couples TRBV28 to TRBJ2-7, with TRBD1 as a possible D gene (5 bases). V was pared by 1 base and J by 3 bases, with 10 bases between. Germline CDR1 reads MDHEN; CDR2 reads SYDVKM. CDR3 size: 14 residues. The CDR3 protein is CASSLYSRVYEQYF. CDR3 sequence (DNA): TGTGCCAGCAGTTTATACTCCAGGGTCTACGAGCAGTACTTC.

This chain uses TRBV29-1 with TRBJ1-1; D gene uncertain. With 5 bases removed from V and 2 bases from J, the gap between germline ends came to 9 bases. Germline V gene sequence: CDR1 SQVTM, CDR2 ANQGSEA. This CDR3 has 12 residues. The CDR3 sequence: CSVLRGNTEAFF. For the CDR3, the DNA is TGCAGCGTTCTCAGAGGAAACACTGAAGCTTTCTTT.

This clone was counted between two and nine times. The chain uses TRBV6-4 and TRBJ2-2; the match to TRBD2 covers 7 bases. The V gene's germline CDR1 is MRHNA and CDR2 SNTAGT. V lost 2 bases, J lost 3 bases, and 0 bases stayed unmatched. CDR3 length equals 14 residues. The CDR3 nucleotides are TGTGCCAGCAGTGACGGACTAGACACCGGGGAGCTGTTTTTT. Residues: CASSDGLDTGELFF.

This CDR3 reads CASSRSTGELFF. Written as DNA, the CDR3 is TGTGCCAGTTCCAGATCCACCGGGGAGCTGTTTTTT. The V gene is TRBV18, the J gene TRBJ2-2; D is ambiguous. The CDR3 totals 12 residues. Germline V lookup: CDR1 KGHSH, CDR2 LQKENI. V lost 9 bases to trimming and J lost 4 bases, with 9 bases between them.

V gene TRBV11-2 combines with J gene TRBJ2-7; 7 bases align to TRBD2. Unmatched junction bases numbered 2, after V lost 2 bases and J lost 1 base. The CDR3 is 14 amino acids. The germline CDR1 and CDR2 sequences are SGHAT and FQNNGV. The CDR3: CASSLSGDSYEQYF. The CDR3 region has the DNA TGTGCCAGCAGCTTAAGCGGGGATTCCTACGAGCAGTACTTC.